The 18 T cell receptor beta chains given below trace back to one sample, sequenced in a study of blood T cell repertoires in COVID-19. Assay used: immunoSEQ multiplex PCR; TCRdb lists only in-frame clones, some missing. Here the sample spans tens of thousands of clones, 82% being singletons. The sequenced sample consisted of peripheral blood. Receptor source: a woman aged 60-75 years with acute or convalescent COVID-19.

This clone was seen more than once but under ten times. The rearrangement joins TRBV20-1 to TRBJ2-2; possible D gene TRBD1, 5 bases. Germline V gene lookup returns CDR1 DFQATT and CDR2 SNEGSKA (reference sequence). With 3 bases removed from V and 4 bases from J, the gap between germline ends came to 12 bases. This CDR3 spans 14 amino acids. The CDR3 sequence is CSASRQMSTGELFF. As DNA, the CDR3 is TGCAGTGCTAGTAGACAGATGAGCACCGGGGAGCTGTTTTTT.

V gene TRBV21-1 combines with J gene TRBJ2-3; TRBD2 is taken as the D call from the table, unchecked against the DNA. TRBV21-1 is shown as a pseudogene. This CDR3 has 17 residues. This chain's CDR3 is CASSKGEISGGADTQYF. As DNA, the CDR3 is TGTGCCAGCAGCAAAGGTGAGATTAGCGGGGGGGCAGATACGCAGTATTTT.

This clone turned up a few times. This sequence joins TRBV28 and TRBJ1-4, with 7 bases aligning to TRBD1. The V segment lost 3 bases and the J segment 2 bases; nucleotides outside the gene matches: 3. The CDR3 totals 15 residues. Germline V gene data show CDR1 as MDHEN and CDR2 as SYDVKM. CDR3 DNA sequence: TGTGCCAGCAGTTTGCCGACAGGGACTAATGAAAAACTGTTTTTT. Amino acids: CASSLPTGTNEKLFF.

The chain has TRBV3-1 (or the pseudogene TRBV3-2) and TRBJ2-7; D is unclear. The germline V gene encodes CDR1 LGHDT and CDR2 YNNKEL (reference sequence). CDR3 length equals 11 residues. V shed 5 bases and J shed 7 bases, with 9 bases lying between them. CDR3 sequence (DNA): TGTGCCAGCAGCGACATCAGGGAGCAGTACTTC. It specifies CASSDIREQYF.

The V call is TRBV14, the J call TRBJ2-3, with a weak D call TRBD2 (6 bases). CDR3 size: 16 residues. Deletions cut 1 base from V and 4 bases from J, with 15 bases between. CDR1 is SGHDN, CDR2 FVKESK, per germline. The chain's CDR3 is CASSQVGRGWADTQYF. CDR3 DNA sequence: TGTGCCAGCAGCCAAGTTGGACGGGGGTGGGCAGATACGCAGTATTTT.

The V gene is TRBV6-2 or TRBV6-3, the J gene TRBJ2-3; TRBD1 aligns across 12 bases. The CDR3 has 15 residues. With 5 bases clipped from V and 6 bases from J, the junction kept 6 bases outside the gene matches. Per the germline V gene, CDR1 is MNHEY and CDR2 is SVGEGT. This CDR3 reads CASSEGQGAGDTQYF. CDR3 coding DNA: TGTGCCAGCAGTGAGGGACAGGGGGCAGGGGATACGCAGTATTTT.

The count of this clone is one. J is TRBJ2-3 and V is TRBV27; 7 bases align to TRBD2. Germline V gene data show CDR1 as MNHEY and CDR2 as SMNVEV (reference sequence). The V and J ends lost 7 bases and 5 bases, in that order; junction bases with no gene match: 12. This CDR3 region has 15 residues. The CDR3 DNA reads TGTGCCAGCACTAACTCCGTTGCGGGGGTAGATACGCAGTATTTT. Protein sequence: CASTNSVAGVDTQYF.

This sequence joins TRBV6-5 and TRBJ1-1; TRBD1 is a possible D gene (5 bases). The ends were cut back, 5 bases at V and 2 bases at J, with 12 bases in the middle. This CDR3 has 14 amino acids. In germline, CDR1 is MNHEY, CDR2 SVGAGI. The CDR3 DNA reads TGTGCCAGCAGTAGTGGGGGGATTAACACTGAAGCTTTCTTT. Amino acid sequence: CASSSGGINTEAFF.

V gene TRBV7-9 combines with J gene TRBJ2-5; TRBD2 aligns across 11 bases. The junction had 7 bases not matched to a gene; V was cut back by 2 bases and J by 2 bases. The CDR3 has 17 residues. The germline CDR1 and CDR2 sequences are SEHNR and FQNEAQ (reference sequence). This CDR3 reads CASSLRTSGSPQETQYF. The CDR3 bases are TGTGCCAGCAGCTTACGCACTAGCGGGAGTCCACAAGAGACCCAGTACTTC.

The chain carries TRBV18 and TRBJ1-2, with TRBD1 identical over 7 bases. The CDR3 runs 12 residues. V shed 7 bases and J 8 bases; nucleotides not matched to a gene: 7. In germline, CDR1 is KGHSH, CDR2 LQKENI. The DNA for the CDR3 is TGTGCCAGCTTAGGGGACAGTGTCGGCTACACCTTC. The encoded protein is CASLGDSVGYTF. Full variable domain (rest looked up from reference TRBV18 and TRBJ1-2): NAGVMQNPRHLVRRRGQEARLRCSPMKGHSHVYWYRQLPEEGLKFMVYLQKENIIDESGMPKERFSAEFPKEGPSILRIQQVVRGDSAAYFCASLGDSVGYTFGSGTRLTVV.

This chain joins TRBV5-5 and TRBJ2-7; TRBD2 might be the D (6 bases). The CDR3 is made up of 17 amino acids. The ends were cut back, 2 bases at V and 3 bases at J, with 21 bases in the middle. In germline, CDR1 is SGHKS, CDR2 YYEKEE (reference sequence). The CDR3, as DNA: TGTGCCAGCAGCTTTCGAAGGGGACTCCCTCAGCTCTACGAGCAGTACTTC. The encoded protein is CASSFRRGLPQLYEQYF.

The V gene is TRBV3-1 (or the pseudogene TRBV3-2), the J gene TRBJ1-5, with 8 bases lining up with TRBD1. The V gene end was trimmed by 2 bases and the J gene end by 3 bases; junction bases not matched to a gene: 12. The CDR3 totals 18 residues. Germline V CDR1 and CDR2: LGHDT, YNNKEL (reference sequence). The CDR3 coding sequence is TGTGCCAGCAGCCAAAACCCCTCCCGGACAGGGCACAATCAGCCCCAGCATTTT. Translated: CASSQNPSRTGHNQPQHF.

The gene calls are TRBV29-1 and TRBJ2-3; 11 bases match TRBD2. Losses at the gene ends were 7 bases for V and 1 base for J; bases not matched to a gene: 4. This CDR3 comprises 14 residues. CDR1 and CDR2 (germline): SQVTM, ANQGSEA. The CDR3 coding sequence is TGCAGCGGGACGGGACTAGCGGGCACAGATACGCAGTATTTT. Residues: CSGTGLAGTDTQYF.

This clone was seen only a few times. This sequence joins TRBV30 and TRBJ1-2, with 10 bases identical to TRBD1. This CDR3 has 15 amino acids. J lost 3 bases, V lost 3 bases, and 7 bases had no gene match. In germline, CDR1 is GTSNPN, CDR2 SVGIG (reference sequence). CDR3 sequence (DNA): TGTGCCTGGAGGTCAACTGGGACAGGGGACTATGGCTACACCTTC. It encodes CAWRSTGTGDYGYTF. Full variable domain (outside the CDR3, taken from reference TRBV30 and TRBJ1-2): SQTIHQWPATLVQPVGSPLSLECTVEGTSNPNLYWYRQAAGRGLQLLFYSVGIGQISSEVPQNLSASRPQDRQFILSSKKLLLSDSGFYLCAWRSTGTGDYGYTFGSGTRLTVV.

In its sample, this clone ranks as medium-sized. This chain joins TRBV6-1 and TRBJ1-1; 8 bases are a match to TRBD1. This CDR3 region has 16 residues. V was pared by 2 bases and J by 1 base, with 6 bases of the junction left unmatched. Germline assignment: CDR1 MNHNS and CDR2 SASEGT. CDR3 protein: CASSEWRGQANTEAFF. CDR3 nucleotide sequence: TGTGCCAGCAGTGAATGGCGGGGACAGGCGAACACTGAAGCTTTCTTT.

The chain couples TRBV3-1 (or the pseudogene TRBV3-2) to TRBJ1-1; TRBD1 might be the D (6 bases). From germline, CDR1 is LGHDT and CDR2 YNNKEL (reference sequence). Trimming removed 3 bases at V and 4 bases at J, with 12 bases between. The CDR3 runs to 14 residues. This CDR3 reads CASSQTAGATEAFF. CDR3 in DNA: TGTGCCAGCAGCCAGACCGCAGGGGCCACTGAAGCTTTCTTT.

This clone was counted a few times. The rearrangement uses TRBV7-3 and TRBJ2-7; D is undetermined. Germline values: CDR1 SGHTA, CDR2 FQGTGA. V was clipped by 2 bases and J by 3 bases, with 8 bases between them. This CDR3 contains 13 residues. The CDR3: CASSLGHNYEQYF. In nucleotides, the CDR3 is TGTGCCAGCAGCTTAGGCCATAACTACGAGCAGTACTTC.

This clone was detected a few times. CDR3 nucleotides: TGTGCCAGCAGTGATACGGGACAGTACCTGGGGGGCTACACCTTC. Its translation is CASSDTGQYLGGYTF. The rearrangement uses TRBV25-1 and TRBJ1-2; 7 nucleotides align to TRBD1. This CDR3 is built from 15 residues. Looked up from germline, CDR1 is MGHDK and CDR2 is SYGVNS. V dropped 3 bases and J dropped 8; count of bases not matched to a gene: 12.